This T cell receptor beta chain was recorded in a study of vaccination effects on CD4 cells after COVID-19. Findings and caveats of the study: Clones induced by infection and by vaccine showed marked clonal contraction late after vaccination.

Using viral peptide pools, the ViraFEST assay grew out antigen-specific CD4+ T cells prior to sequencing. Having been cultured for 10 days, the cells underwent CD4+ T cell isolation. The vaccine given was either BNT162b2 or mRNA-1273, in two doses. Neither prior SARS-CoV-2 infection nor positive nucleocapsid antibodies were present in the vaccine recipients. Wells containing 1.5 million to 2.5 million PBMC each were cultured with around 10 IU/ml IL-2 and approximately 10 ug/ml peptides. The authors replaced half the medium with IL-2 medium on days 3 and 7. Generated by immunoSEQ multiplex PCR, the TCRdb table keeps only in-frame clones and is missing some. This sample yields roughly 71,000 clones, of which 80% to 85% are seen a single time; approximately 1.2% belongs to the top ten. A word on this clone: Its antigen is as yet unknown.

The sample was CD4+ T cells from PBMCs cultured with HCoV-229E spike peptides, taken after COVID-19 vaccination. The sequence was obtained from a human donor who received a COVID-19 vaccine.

The CDR3 spells CASSLGTSGKNEQFF. The CDR3 coding sequence is TGCGCCAGCAGCCTCGGGACTAGCGGAAAAAATGAGCAGTTCTTC. V and J are TRBV10-1 and TRBJ2-1; 11 positions match TRBD2. The CDR3 runs 15 residues. Germline V gene sequence: CDR1 WNHNN, CDR2 SYGVQD (reference sequence). With 6 bases clipped from V and 7 bases from J, the junction kept 8 bases outside the gene matches.